One sample yielded the 5 T cell receptor beta chains listed below, sequenced in a study of early T cells in non-severe SARS-CoV-2 infection. One entry per CDR3 protein, called by TCRdb with MiXCR from the 5' RACE reads. This repertoire shows fewer than 30,000 distinct CDR3 sequences, about 4.4% found once; its top ten account for less than 20%. Sample: whole blood. The receptors come from an adult who was a healthcare worker with PCR-confirmed SARS-CoV-2 infection or an uninfected control (not recorded which).

The sample holds many counts of this clonotype. The V call is TRBV4-3, the J call TRBJ2-1; the match to TRBD2 covers 9 bases. From germline, CDR1 is LGHNA and CDR2 YSLEER. This CDR3 is built from 16 residues. Germline trimming cut 3 bases from V and 9 bases from J; bases unmatched to any gene: 12. CDR3 loop: CASSHLPGLAIFEQFF. Here the CDR3 DNA reads TGCGCCAGCAGCCACCTCCCGGGACTAGCTATTTTTGAGCAGTTCTTC.

This clonotype was observed a handful of times. The rearrangement joins TRBV19 to TRBJ2-7; the match to TRBD2 covers 8 bases. The V segment lost 3 bases and the J segment 0 bases; nucleotides outside the gene matches: 4. Germline V lookup: CDR1 LNHDA, CDR2 SQIVND (reference sequence). CDR3 length: 15 amino acids. DNA of the CDR3: TGTGCCAGTAGTATGGGACTAGGCTACTCCTACGAGCAGTACTTC. Protein: CASSMGLGYSYEQYF.

This chain links TRBV11-2 with TRBJ2-7; perhaps TRBD2 as D (5 bases). Germline loops: CDR1 SGHAT, CDR2 FQNNGV. There are 14 residues in the CDR3. V dropped 0 bases and J dropped 7 bases, with 13 bases sitting between them. CDR3 nucleotides: TGTGCCAGCAGCTTAGAAAATACACCGGGGGAGCAGTACTTC. Its protein product is CASSLENTPGEQYF.

V usage is TRBV30 and J usage is TRBJ1-1, with D perhaps matching TRBD1 (6 bases). The germline V gene encodes CDR1 GTSNPN and CDR2 SVGIG (reference sequence). The CDR3 loop spans 14 amino acids. V lost 5 bases, J lost 4 bases, and 17 bases lay in between. The CDR3 region is CAWQGSPQSTEAFF. The CDR3, as DNA: TGTGCCTGGCAGGGGTCCCCCCAGAGCACTGAAGCTTTCTTT.

By sample fraction, this clonotype is medium-sized. This sequence joins TRBV29-1 and TRBJ1-2; D might be TRBD1 (5 bases). Trimming stripped 6 bases from V and 6 bases from J, with 17 bases between. Looked up from germline, CDR1 is SQVTM and CDR2 is ANQGSEA. This CDR3 contains 13 residues. The CDR3 loop reads CSVHSQGIDGYTF. As DNA, the CDR3 is TGCAGCGTCCACTCCCAGGGTATTGATGGCTACACCTTC.